These T cell receptor beta chains were read from a single sample in a study of blood T cell repertoires in COVID-19. Assay used: immunoSEQ multiplex PCR; TCRdb lists only in-frame clones, some missing. Of about 110,000 clones in the sample, 70% to 85% were seen once. The sample comprised peripheral blood. The receptor source for this set is a woman between 40 and 50 years old with acute or convalescent COVID-19. Both conserved end residues are trimmed from each CDR3. Fields, in order: V gene, D gene, J gene, CDR3 protein. The D gene is left open where the match is weak.

v_gene: TRBV7-2
d_gene: TRBD1
j_gene: TRBJ2-7
CDR3aa: ASSINRGYEQY

v_gene: TRBV11-2
d_gene: .
j_gene: TRBJ2-6
CDR3aa: ASSFQVSGANVLT

v_gene: TRBV5-1
d_gene: .
j_gene: TRBJ1-5
CDR3aa: ASSLTDSSNQPQH

v_gene: TRBV28
d_gene: TRBD1
j_gene: TRBJ1-2
CDR3aa: ASRGQGIYGYT

v_gene: TRBV6-2/TRBV6-3
d_gene: .
j_gene: TRBJ1-5
CDR3aa: ASSPGQNNQPQH

v_gene: TRBV15
d_gene: .
j_gene: TRBJ1-1
CDR3aa: ATSRGDTRNTEAF

v_gene: TRBV7-8
d_gene: .
j_gene: TRBJ2-3
CDR3aa: ASSDSRVADTQY

v_gene: TRBV5-1
d_gene: .
j_gene: TRBJ2-2
CDR3aa: ASSFGRVDGELF

v_gene: TRBV19
d_gene: TRBD1
j_gene: TRBJ2-1
CDR3aa: ASSQPTGASYNEQF

v_gene: TRBV4-2
d_gene: TRBD1
j_gene: TRBJ1-3
CDR3aa: ASSQDQGAGGNTIY